One and the same sample provided the 7 T cell receptor beta chains below, sequenced in a study of a mutant IDH1 vaccine in newly diagnosed glioma. The time point here: baseline, week 1 (first vaccination visit). The treatment denotes: pre-vaccination baseline after standard-of-care therapy. Using immunoSEQ multiplex PCR, the repertoire was profiled, and TCRdb retains in-frame clones only, with some absent. The table records about 96,000 clones, about 80% of them present only once. The sequencing used PBMCs, collected from a glioma patient treated with radiotherapy, temozolomide or both. Receptors originate from a man between 35 and 55 years old with glioma.

This clone is medium-sized in the sample. J is TRBJ1-2 and V is TRBV28; D is uncertain. V was cut by 4 bases and J by 8 bases, with 14 bases left in between. This CDR3 contains 13 residues. In germline, CDR1 is MDHEN, CDR2 SYDVKM. The DNA of the CDR3 is TGTGCCAGCAGTTGGTCGGAAGGGCAAGGCTACACCTTC. As protein: CASSWSEGQGYTF.

The chain is built from TRBV5-1 and TRBJ1-3, with D unresolved. V shed 4 bases and J shed 1 base, with 15 bases lying between them. Germline V gene data show CDR1 as SGHRS and CDR2 as YFSETQ. The CDR3 totals 16 residues. Written as DNA, the CDR3 is TGCGCCAGCAGCGTCCGCGGACTGGCTTCTGGAAACACCATATATTTT. Protein: CASSVRGLASGNTIYF.

This chain joins TRBV11-3 and TRBJ2-3; D uncertain. V lost 5 bases, J lost 0 bases, and 15 bases lay in between. Germline lookup yields CDR1 SGHNT and CDR2 YENEEA. CDR3 size: 16 residues. The CDR3 region has the DNA TGTGCCAGCAGCATCAGACTCTTAAAAAGCACAGATACGCAGTATTTT. It is translated as CASSIRLLKSTDTQYF. The full variable domain, its missing parts supplied by reference TRBV11-3 and TRBJ2-3, is EAGVVQSPRYKIIEKKQPVAFWCNPISGHNTLYWYLQNLGQGPELLIRYENEEAVDDSQLPKDRFSAERLKGVDSTLKIQPAELGDSAVYLCASSIRLLKSTDTQYFGPGTRLTVL.

The chain couples TRBV9 to TRBJ2-4; a possible D gene is TRBD2 (5 bases). V was cut by 0 bases and J by 1 base, with 8 bases left in between. CDR1 is SGDLS and CDR2 is YYNGEE in the germline V gene. This CDR3 comprises 15 residues. The CDR3 here is CASSVGRSAKNIQYF. As DNA, the CDR3 is TGTGCCAGCAGCGTAGGGAGGTCCGCCAAAAACATTCAGTACTTC.

The rearrangement links TRBV7-8 to TRBJ2-2; unclear D gene. Germline loops: CDR1 SGHVS, CDR2 FQNEAQ. This CDR3 region has 14 residues. V gave up 4 bases and J gave up 6 bases, with 12 bases separating them. CDR3 residues: CASSSHTVSGELFF. In DNA, the CDR3 is TGTGCCAGCAGCTCCCATACAGTTTCCGGGGAGCTGTTTTTT. Filled out from reference TRBV7-8 and TRBJ2-2, the complete variable domain reads GAGVSQSPRYKVAKRGQDVALRCDPISGHVSLFWYQQALGQGPEFLTYFQNEAQLDKSGLPSDRFFAERPEGSVSTLKIQRTQQEDSAVYLCASSSHTVSGELFFGEGSRLTVL.

CDR3 protein: CAFSPGHTNYGYTF. CDR3 bases: TGTGCCTTTTCCCCGGGCCACACTAACTATGGCTACACCTTC. The J gene is TRBJ1-2, the V gene TRBV30; D remains ambiguous. Trimming removed 7 bases at V and 0 bases at J, with 15 bases between. The CDR3 is 14 residues long. Germline loops: CDR1 GTSNPN, CDR2 SVGIG (reference sequence).

There are a few counts of this clone. This rearrangement joins TRBV18 to TRBJ2-5; D call uncertain. Germline V gives CDR1 KGHSH, CDR2 LQKENI. V lost 1 base, J lost 3 bases, and 6 bases lay in between. The length of the CDR3 is 13 residues. For the CDR3, the DNA is TGTGCCAGCTCACCACTTGGGGAAGAGACCCAGTACTTC. Translating gives CASSPLGEETQYF.